The next 17 T cell receptor beta chains were all read from a single sample in a study of T cell repertoires in cytomegalovirus infection. TCRdb itself ran the reads through MiXCR, one entry per CDR3 protein. The sample includes 340,000 or so distinct CDR3 sequences, about 25% of them seen just once. Which antigens these TCRs recognize remains unknown. Sequencing was performed on cultured PBMCs, taken from culture after CMV antigen stimulation. Source of these receptors: a human donor in good health (CMV status not recorded). Some clones in this sample may be carry-over from other donors' samples.

The V call is TRBV20-1, the J call TRBJ2-1; the D is unclear. V lost 2 bases to trimming and J lost 2 bases, with 13 bases between them. CDR1 is DFQATT and CDR2 is SNEGSKA in the germline V gene (reference sequence). The CDR3 is 15 amino acids. The CDR3 DNA is TGCAGTGCTAGATTCCCCGGAGCGCCCTACAATGAGCAGTTCTTC. Its translation: CSARFPGAPYNEQFF.

This clonotype was found a few times. V gene TRBV4-1 combines with J gene TRBJ1-5; the D gene is possibly TRBD1 (5 bases). CDR1 and CDR2 from the germline V gene are MGHRA and YSYEKL. This CDR3 comprises 17 residues. Trimming pared 4 bases from V and 9 bases from J, leaving 25 bases between. The chain's CDR3 is CASSPQSQGLGSRPQHF. The CDR3 DNA reads TGCGCCAGCAGCCCGCAAAGTCAGGGACTGGGATCAAGGCCCCAGCATTTT.

On this clonotype itself: A much larger clone is a single base away; this may be a read error. This sequence joins TRBV5-1 and TRBJ2-1; the match to TRBD1 covers 7 bases. The germline gives CDR1 SGHRS, CDR2 YFSETQ. This CDR3 region has 15 residues. The CDR3 bases are TGCGCCAGAAGCTTGCAAGGGGGCTATATCAATGAGCAGTTCTTC. Translation gives CARSLQGGYINEQFF. Full variable domain (outside the CDR3, taken from reference TRBV5-1 and TRBJ2-1): KAGVTQTPRYLIKTRGQQVTLSCSPISGHRSVSWYQQTPGQGLQFLFEYFSETQRNKGNFPGRFSGRQFSNSRSEMNVSTLELGDSALYLCARSLQGGYINEQFFGPGTRLTVL.

This clonotype was observed a few times. This sequence joins TRBV5-4 and TRBJ2-6; D gene uncertain. Trimming pared 4 bases from V and 5 bases from J, leaving 7 bases between. CDR1 is SGHNT, CDR2 YYREEE, per germline (reference sequence). This CDR3 comprises 13 residues. Here the CDR3 reads CASSIGWANVLTF. As DNA, the CDR3 is TGTGCCAGCAGCATTGGGTGGGCCAACGTCCTGACTTTC.

The gene calls are TRBV6-6 and TRBJ2-3, with 13 bases fitting TRBD2. V trimming: 6 bases; J trimming: 2 bases; junction bases outside the gene matches: 14. The CDR3 contains 19 residues. The germline CDR1 and CDR2 sequences are MNHNY and SVGAGI (reference sequence). The CDR3 here is CASSRRLAGGRSTTDTQYF. CDR3 coding DNA: TGTGCCAGCAGCCGACGACTAGCGGGAGGACGATCGACCACAGATACGCAGTATTTT.

This clonotype was seen many times. CDR3 nucleotide sequence: TGTGCCAGCAGTCTTACTCCCCGGGACAGGACTCCTAATGAGCAGTTCTTC. This sequence encodes CASSLTPRDRTPNEQFF. The V gene is TRBV7-9, the J gene TRBJ2-1, with TRBD1 identical over 8 bases. Losses at the gene ends were 6 bases for V and 7 bases for J; bases not matched to a gene: 17. This CDR3 spans 17 amino acids. CDR1 SEHNR and CDR2 FQNEAQ come from the germline V gene (reference sequence).

This clonotype was counted between two and nine times. This chain uses TRBV29-1 with TRBJ2-5; possible D gene TRBD2, 5 bases. The CDR3 loop spans 12 amino acids. The ends were cut back, 3 bases at V and 5 bases at J, with 10 bases in the middle. Germline V lookup: CDR1 SQVTM, CDR2 ANQGSEA. The DNA of the CDR3 is TGCAGCGTTGACGAGGGAAGGGAGACCCAGTACTTC. Translating gives CSVDEGRETQYF.

This chain uses TRBV12-3 or TRBV12-4 with TRBJ1-2; D is unclear. V was shortened by 3 bases and J by 0 bases, with 11 bases between the two germline ends. The CDR3 runs 15 residues. DNA for the CDR3: TGTGCCAGCAGTTTTGGCCGGCCCACTAACTATGGCTACACCTTC. Translated: CASSFGRPTNYGYTF.

This clonotype was counted between two and nine times. The chain links TRBV19 to TRBJ1-2; tentatively, D is TRBD1 (5 bases). V lost 3 bases, J lost 5 bases, and 16 bases lay in between. The germline gives CDR1 LNHDA, CDR2 SQIVND (reference sequence). The CDR3 extends over 15 amino acids. In DNA, the CDR3 is TGTGCCAGTAGTATCGAACCTACAGGTTCATATGGCTACACCTTC. This translates into CASSIEPTGSYGYTF.

The chain joins TRBV25-1 to TRBJ2-5; the D gene could be TRBD1 or TRBD2 (5 bases each). The CDR3 consists of 16 residues. Germline CDR1 MGHDK, CDR2 SYGVNS. The V end lost 7 bases, the J end lost 4 bases, and 22 bases lay between the germline ends. The CDR3 DNA reads as TGTGCCAGCAACCGGCCCCGGACACCGAGGGGAGAGACCCAGTACTTC. Its protein is CASNRPRTPRGETQYF. The entire variable domain, with the rest obtained from reference TRBV25-1 and TRBJ2-5, is as follows: EADIYQTPRYLVIGTGKKITLECSQTMGHDKMYWYQQDPGMELHLIHYSYGVNSTEKGDLSSESTVSRIRTEHFPLTLESARPSHTSQYLCASNRPRTPRGETQYFGPGTRLLVL.

This clonotype turned up a few times. The chain combines TRBV4-1 with TRBJ2-1, with 11 bases lining up with TRBD2. The CDR3 consists of 18 residues. The ends lost 3 bases at V and 6 bases at J; junction bases unmatched: 13. Germline CDR1 and CDR2: MGHRA and YSYEKL. In DNA form, the CDR3 reads TGCGCCAGCAGCCAGCCAGGTCCACTAGCGGGAGTGCGCAATGAGCAGTTCTTC. Its protein is CASSQPGPLAGVRNEQFF.

This chain links TRBV20-1 with TRBJ1-2, with TRBD1 matching over 7 bases. The CDR3 is 13 residues long. The germline V gene has CDR1 DFQATT and CDR2 SNEGSKA (reference sequence). With 5 bases clipped from V and 4 bases from J, the junction kept 7 bases outside the gene matches. Written as DNA, the CDR3 is TGCAGTGCTCCCCCTGGGACAGCCTATGGCTACACCTTC. Residues: CSAPPGTAYGYTF.

This clonotype has a handful of counts. The chain combines TRBV6-1 with TRBJ1-1; a possible D gene is TRBD1 (6 bases). V was shortened by 6 bases and J by 3 bases, with 14 bases between the two germline ends. CDR3 length: 14 amino acids. Per germline, CDR1 MNHNS and CDR2 SASEGT. The CDR3 sequence is CASRLQGRYTEAFF. CDR3 bases: TGTGCCAGCAGGCTACAGGGTAGATACACTGAAGCTTTCTTT.

The sample holds many counts of this clonotype. The CDR3 protein is CASSSRLAGNSNEQFF. DNA for the CDR3: TGTGCCAGCAGCTCGAGACTAGCGGGGAATAGTAATGAGCAGTTCTTC. The chain carries TRBV7-3 and TRBJ2-1, with 11 bases that match TRBD2. CDR1 SGHTA and CDR2 FQGTGA come from the germline V gene. This CDR3 is built from 16 residues. Germline trimming cut 4 bases from V and 7 bases from J; bases unmatched to any gene: 9. The entire variable domain, with the rest obtained from reference TRBV7-3 and TRBJ2-1, is as follows: GAGVSQTPSNKVTEKGKYVELRCDPISGHTALYWYRQSLGQGPEFLIYFQGTGAADDSGLPNDRFFAVRPEGSVSTLKIQRTERGDSAVYLCASSSRLAGNSNEQFFGPGTRLTVL.

This chain connects TRBV6-1 to TRBJ2-2, with 9 bases fitting TRBD1. The V gene end was trimmed by 8 bases and the J gene end by 9 bases; junction bases not matched to a gene: 16. The CDR3 runs 16 residues. Germline values: CDR1 MNHNS, CDR2 SASEGT. CDR3 coding DNA: TGTGCCAGCCATAATTACGGGACAGGGTCAGGGAGGGAGCTGTTTTTT. It is translated as CASHNYGTGSGRELFF.

This clonotype occurred many times. This rearrangement joins TRBV7-9 to TRBJ2-4; a possible D gene is TRBD1 (6 bases). This CDR3 is 16 amino acids long. CDR1 is SEHNR, CDR2 FQNEAQ, per germline (reference sequence). The V gene lost 3 bases and the J gene lost 5 bases, with 17 bases spanning the gap. CDR3 sequence: CASSFSSWTAENIQYF. In DNA, the CDR3 is TGTGCCAGCAGCTTCTCTTCTTGGACAGCAGAAAACATTCAGTACTTC.

This chain joins TRBV19 and TRBJ1-1; D gene unclear. V was trimmed by 8 bases and J by 1 base, leaving 17 bases between them. The CDR3 contains 15 residues. Germline CDR1 and CDR2: LNHDA and SQIVND (reference sequence). DNA of the CDR3: TGTGCCAGTTTCTCTCGGGCCTGGGGGAACACTGAAGCTTTCTTT. Encoded protein: CASFSRAWGNTEAFF.